These 5 T cell receptor beta chains came from one sample sequenced in a study of blood T cell repertoires in COVID-19. Repertoires were generated with immunoSEQ multiplex PCR, while TCRdb's copy carries only in-frame clones and drops some. The sample holds about 190,000 clones, approximately 80% seen once. The sequenced material came from PBMCs or T cells enriched from blood (not recorded which). Receptors were obtained from a woman aged 45-60 years who had recovered from COVID-19.

This clone has just a few counts. The gene calls are TRBV5-1 and TRBJ2-6, with 7 bases that match TRBD1. The CDR3 extends over 17 amino acids. The germline CDR1 and CDR2 sequences are SGHRS and YFSETQ. V lost 4 bases to trimming and J lost 0 bases; unmatched junction nucleotides: 7. CDR3 bases: TGCGCCAGCAGCGGGACAGCGGTACTCTCTGGGGCCAACGTCCTGACTTTC. It is translated as CASSGTAVLSGANVLTF.

The genes are TRBV3-1 (or the pseudogene TRBV3-2) and TRBJ2-7; 9 positions agree with TRBD2. The CDR3 loop spans 14 amino acids. Germline V CDR1 and CDR2: LGHDT, YNNKEL (reference sequence). Trimming took 0 bases from V and 9 from J; bases not matched to a gene: 6. CDR3 protein: CASSQESLAGGQYF. The CDR3 nucleotides read TGTGCCAGCAGCCAAGAGTCACTAGCGGGTGGGCAGTACTTC.

The V call is TRBV10-3, the J call TRBJ2-7, with 14 bases fitting TRBD2. V lost 8 bases to trimming and J lost 4 bases; unmatched junction nucleotides: 7. The CDR3 covers 15 residues. Germline assignment: CDR1 ENHRY and CDR2 SYGVKD. DNA of the CDR3: TGTGCCATCGGGACCGGGACTAGCGGGAGTTACGAGCAGTACTTC. It translates to CAIGTGTSGSYEQYF.

This clone occurred once. The V and J genes are TRBV5-1 and TRBJ2-5; 16 nucleotides match TRBD2. From germline, CDR1 is SGHRS and CDR2 YFSETQ. V shed 6 bases and J 4 bases; nucleotides not matched to a gene: 6. The CDR3 has 16 residues. This CDR3 reads CASTGTSGRAIETQYF. The DNA of the CDR3 is TGCGCCAGCACCGGGACTAGCGGGAGGGCGATAGAGACCCAGTACTTC. The entire variable domain, with the rest obtained from reference TRBV5-1 and TRBJ2-5, is as follows: KAGVTQTPRYLIKTRGQQVTLSCSPISGHRSVSWYQQTPGQGLQFLFEYFSETQRNKGNFPGRFSGRQFSNSRSEMNVSTLELGDSALYLCASTGTSGRAIETQYFGPGTRLLVL.

This chain uses TRBV2 with TRBJ2-7, with D perhaps matching TRBD2 (5 bases). V shed 3 bases and J shed 1 base, with 16 bases lying between them. Germline V gene data show CDR1 as SNHLY and CDR2 as FYNNEI. CDR3 length: 16 residues. CDR3: CASSDLGFSASYEQYF. The CDR3 region has the DNA TGTGCCAGCAGTGATTTGGGGTTTAGCGCGTCCTACGAGCAGTACTTC.